These 17 T cell receptor beta chains originate from one sample sequenced in a study of CD8+CD57+ T cells in acquired aplastic anemia. In patients chosen for sequencing, flow cytometry had shown CD8+CD57+ cell expansion. Genomic DNA served as template for TCR beta VDJ and CDR3 profiling. TCRdb processed the reads anew with MiXCR; each CDR3 protein has one entry. The repertoire holds fewer than 250,000 distinct CDR3 sequences, with around 43% as singletons. The sequenced material came from sorted CD4+, CD8+, or CD8+CD57+ T cells (not recorded which) from PBMCs. All receptors derive from a human donor with aplastic anemia.

This clonotype has only a few counts. The V gene is TRBV9, the J gene TRBJ2-1, with 8 nucleotides matching TRBD2. The CDR3 has 14 amino acids. With 4 bases clipped from V and 7 bases from J, the junction kept 7 bases outside the gene matches. Germline loops: CDR1 SGDLS, CDR2 YYNGEE. In DNA, the CDR3 is TGTGCCAGCAGCCCCGGGACGGGGGGGAATGAGCAGTTCTTC. Translating it yields CASSPGTGGNEQFF.

This clonotype has just a few counts. This sequence joins TRBV27 and TRBJ1-4; D is unresolved. The V and J ends lost 7 bases and 0 bases respectively, with 15 bases between them. Germline V gives CDR1 MNHEY, CDR2 SMNVEV (reference sequence). The CDR3 consists of 16 residues. DNA for the CDR3: TGTGCCAGCAAGAGAAGGCGTTACTCAACTAATGAAAAACTGTTTTTT. Protein sequence: CASKRRRYSTNEKLFF.

This clonotype was seen more than once but under ten times. The chain has TRBV2 and TRBJ2-7; 8 bases map to TRBD2. Germline lookup yields CDR1 SNHLY and CDR2 FYNNEI. The junction had 3 bases not matched to a gene; V was cut back by 7 bases and J by 1 base. The CDR3 runs 13 residues. Written as DNA, the CDR3 is TGTGCCAGCAAGGTAGCGGGATCCTACGAGCAGTACTTC. Amino acid sequence: CASKVAGSYEQYF.

Turning to this clonotype: Mismatch with germline at one junction end may stem from a read error. This chain links TRBV2 with TRBJ2-3, with D uncertain. Germline V gives CDR1 SNHLY, CDR2 FYNNEI. The CDR3 spans 18 residues. CDR3 sequence: CASNEAWSASGSTDTQYF. The DNA for the CDR3 is TGTGCCAGCAATGAAGCGTGGTCGGCTAGTGGGAGCACAGATACGCAGTATTTT.

V gene TRBV11-2 combines with J gene TRBJ1-1; D ambiguous. With 5 bases removed from V and 0 bases from J, the gap between germline ends came to 19 bases. This CDR3 comprises 17 residues. Germline assignment: CDR1 SGHAT and CDR2 FQNNGV. Written as DNA, the CDR3 is TGTGCCAGCAGCCTGCCCCTCGTGATGCGCGTGAACACTGAAGCTTTCTTT. Its protein product is CASSLPLVMRVNTEAFF.

This clonotype was picked up many times. The genes are TRBV7-3 and TRBJ2-7; D not certain. CDR3 length: 14 amino acids. Germline assignment: CDR1 SGHTA and CDR2 FQGTGA. Trimming stripped 2 bases from V and 2 bases from J, with 10 bases between. The CDR3 DNA reads TGTGCCAGCAGCTTAGACCTCGTTCCCTACGAGCAGTACTTC. Translated, it gives CASSLDLVPYEQYF.

Points on this clonotype: This may be a read error: a much more frequent sequence differs by one nucleotide. The chain is built from TRBV5-1 and TRBJ2-1; 8 nucleotides agree with TRBD2. Germline CDR1 and CDR2: SGHRS and YFSETQ. This CDR3 is built from 15 residues. This chain's CDR3 is CASSLSSGAHNERFF. CDR3 coding DNA: TGCGCCAGCAGCTTGAGTAGCGGGGCCCACAATGAGCGGTTCTTC.

With regard to this clonotype: A read error may produce the germline difference seen at one junction end. The rearrangement uses TRBV9 and TRBJ2-3, with TRBD2 identical over 7 bases. CDR3 length equals 16 residues. Germline CDR1 and CDR2: SGDLS and YYNGEE. The CDR3 loop is CASSLAGVPGTDTQYF. For the CDR3, the DNA is TGCGCCAGCAGCTTGGCGGGGGTTCCGGGCACAGATACGCAGTATTTT.

This clonotype was observed a few times. The V gene is TRBV7-2, the J gene TRBJ2-1; TRBD1 aligns across 8 bases. V was pared by 5 bases and J by 5 bases, with 8 bases of the junction left unmatched. The CDR3 totals 15 residues. Germline V gene lookup returns CDR1 SGHTA and CDR2 FQGNSA. The CDR3 region is CASSLPRGRDNEQFF. For the CDR3, the DNA is TGTGCCAGCAGCCTCCCCAGGGGGCGCGACAATGAGCAGTTCTTC.

The chain recombines TRBV19 with TRBJ1-2, with 7 bases aligning to TRBD1. The J segment lost 4 bases and the V segment lost 7 bases, leaving 6 bases of the junction unmatched. Per the germline V gene, CDR1 is LNHDA and CDR2 is SQIVND (reference sequence). This CDR3 is 13 amino acids long. This CDR3 reads CASIAGTVYGYTF. The CDR3 coding sequence is TGTGCCAGTATTGCCGGGACAGTCTATGGCTACACCTTC.

The chain recombines TRBV9 with TRBJ1-5; 8 bases match TRBD1. The ends lost 4 bases at V and 6 bases at J; junction bases unmatched: 9. The CDR3 is made up of 15 amino acids. CDR1 is SGDLS and CDR2 is YYNGEE in the germline V gene. The CDR3 DNA sequence: TGTGCCAGCAGCTTGTATGGGGGGACAGGTCAGCCCCAGCATTTT. It specifies CASSLYGGTGQPQHF.

Comment on this clonotype: This may come from a read error, since a much larger clone is one base off. The gene calls are TRBV11-2 and TRBJ2-3, with unresolved D. V gave up 4 bases and J gave up 10 bases, with 12 bases separating them. The CDR3 has 12 amino acids. Germline V lookup: CDR1 SGHAT, CDR2 FQNNGV. CDR3 region: CASSSGFIAQYF. Written as DNA, the CDR3 is TGTGCCAGCAGCTCGGGTTTTATTGCGCAGTATTTT.

The J gene is TRBJ2-1, the V gene TRBV10-3, with 13 nucleotides matching TRBD2. Unmatched junction bases numbered 2, after V lost 6 bases and J lost 0 bases. In germline, CDR1 is ENHRY, CDR2 SYGVKD. The CDR3 length is 16 residues. The CDR3 protein is CAIRRTSGGSYNEQFF. The CDR3 DNA reads TGTGCCATCAGGCGGACTAGCGGGGGCTCCTACAATGAGCAGTTCTTC.

About this clonotype: This may come from a read error, since a much larger clone is one base off. The rearrangement joins TRBV7-6 to TRBJ2-1; TRBD1 is a possible D gene (6 bases). CDR1 SGHVS and CDR2 FNYEAQ come from the germline V gene. CDR3 length equals 13 residues. V lost 9 bases to trimming and J lost 9 bases, with 18 bases between them. For the CDR3, the DNA is TGTGCCAGAAGGAAGGGGGTTTCGGGTGAGCAGTTCTTC. Translated: CARRKGVSGEQFF.

The chain uses TRBV7-8 and TRBJ1-2; TRBD1 aligns across 9 bases. V gave up 5 bases and J gave up 2 bases; unmatched junction bases: 6. This CDR3 is built from 15 residues. From germline, CDR1 is SGHVS and CDR2 FQNEAQ. The CDR3 loop reads CASSQSGTGNYGYTF. The CDR3 region has the DNA TGTGCCAGCAGCCAGTCCGGGACAGGGAACTATGGCTACACCTTC.

The rearrangement joins TRBV20-1 to TRBJ2-5; D might be TRBD2 (6 bases). CDR1 and CDR2 (germline): DFQATT, SNEGSKA (reference sequence). The V end was cut by 5 bases, the J end by 7 bases, with 23 bases between. This CDR3 region has 15 residues. The CDR3, as DNA: TGCAGTGCTGGTATACTAGCAATCCAGGTGGGGACCCAGTACTTC. It codes for CSAGILAIQVGTQYF.

J is TRBJ1-1 and V is TRBV6-1; D may be TRBD1 (6 bases). Trimming left V 10 bases short and J 4 bases short, with 13 bases between. Germline V gene sequence: CDR1 MNHNS, CDR2 SASEGT. This CDR3 spans 12 amino acids. CDR3 nucleotides: TGTGCCATCTGGACAGAGGGCACTGAAGCTTTCTTT. Translation: CAIWTEGTEAFF.